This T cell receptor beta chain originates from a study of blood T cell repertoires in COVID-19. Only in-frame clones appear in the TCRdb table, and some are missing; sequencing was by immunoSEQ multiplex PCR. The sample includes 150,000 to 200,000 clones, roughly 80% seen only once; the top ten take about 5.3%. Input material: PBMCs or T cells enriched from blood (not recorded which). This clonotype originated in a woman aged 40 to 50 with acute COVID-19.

CDR3 sequence (DNA): TGTGCCAGCAGCGCCAACAGGGGTGGCACTGAAGCTTTCTTT. Its protein product is CASSANRGGTEAFF. This chain connects TRBV7-9 to TRBJ1-1; TRBD1 agrees at 7 bases. The CDR3 consists of 14 residues. CDR1 and CDR2 from the germline V gene are SEHNR and FQNEAQ (reference sequence). Trimming at V came to 5 bases and at J to 4 bases, leaving 7 bases not matched to a gene.